The 20 T cell receptor beta chains reported below all come from one sample, sequenced in a study of T cells in narcolepsy. TCRdb's copy holds only in-frame clones and misses some; the assay was immunoSEQ multiplex PCR. This table holds 25,000 to 30,000 clones, around four fifths found once. The sequencing sample was made of CD45RA- memory CD4+ T cells from PBMCs. These receptors all come from a human donor with narcolepsy.

The CDR3 region is CASRLDLTTDTQYF. CDR3 DNA sequence: TGTGCCAGCAGACTAGACCTCACTACAGATACGCAGTATTTT. The chain recombines TRBV6-1 with TRBJ2-3; possible D gene TRBD2, 5 bases. Trimming cost V 6 bases and J 3 bases, with 13 bases left between them. From germline, CDR1 is MNHNS and CDR2 SASEGT. The CDR3 totals 14 residues.

This clone has just one count. The chain has TRBV5-1 and TRBJ1-4; the D is unclear. V was trimmed by 4 bases and J by 3 bases, leaving 7 bases between them. This CDR3 is built from 13 residues. Germline-derived CDR1 and CDR2 are SGHRS and YFSETQ. Here the CDR3 reads CASSAGPNEKLFF. As DNA, the CDR3 is TGCGCCAGCAGCGCCGGGCCTAATGAAAAACTGTTTTTT.

This clone has more than one count but fewer than ten. V usage is TRBV7-2 and J usage is TRBJ2-1; D is perhaps TRBD1 or TRBD2 (5 bases each). V was cut by 0 bases and J by 14 bases, with 20 bases left in between. This CDR3 has 15 residues. CDR1 SGHTA and CDR2 FQGNSA come from the germline V gene. The CDR3 DNA reads TGTGCCAGCAGCTTAGCGCATCGGATTGGGGACGGGGAGTTCTTC. Translation: CASSLAHRIGDGEFF.

V and J are TRBV5-6 and TRBJ1-2; perhaps TRBD1 as D (5 bases). CDR3 size: 14 residues. Germline V lookup: CDR1 SGHDT, CDR2 YYEEEE. The V and J ends lost 0 bases and 4 bases respectively, with 10 bases between them. For the CDR3, the DNA is TGTGCCAGCAGCTTGGGAGGGACGGTCTATGGCTACACCTTC. Protein sequence: CASSLGGTVYGYTF.

V is TRBV19 and J is TRBJ1-5; maybe TRBD1 (5 bases). V was shortened by 7 bases and J by 6 bases, with 16 bases between the two germline ends. Germline-derived CDR1 and CDR2 are LNHDA and SQIVND (reference sequence). The CDR3 runs 14 residues. CDR3 sequence (DNA): TGTGCCAGTAACCACCTTGTCGGGACTCAGCCCCAGCATTTT. Amino acid sequence: CASNHLVGTQPQHF.

Concerning this clone itself: Possible read error: a much larger clone is one base away. The rearrangement links TRBV4-3 to TRBJ1-6; D uncertain. Between the trimmed V and J ends, which lost 3 bases and 10 bases, there was a span of 13 bases. Germline V gene data show CDR1 as LGHNA and CDR2 as YSLEER. The CDR3 is 14 residues long. The CDR3 here is CASSQEAKKSPLHF. The CDR3 region has the DNA TGCGCCAGCAGCCAGGAGGCCAAAAAATCACCCCTCCACTTT.

The chain couples TRBV7-8 to TRBJ2-5; 13 bases fit TRBD2. Germline V gene data show CDR1 as SGHVS and CDR2 as FQNEAQ. The CDR3 spans 16 residues. V lost 5 bases and J lost 4; bases outside the gene matches: 7. This CDR3 is CASSTRLAGGIETQYF. CDR3 nucleotide sequence: TGTGCCAGCAGCACCCGACTAGCGGGGGGAATAGAGACCCAGTACTTC. Full variable domain (missing parts from reference TRBV7-8 and TRBJ2-5): GAGVSQSPRYKVAKRGQDVALRCDPISGHVSLFWYQQALGQGPEFLTYFQNEAQLDKSGLPSDRFFAERPEGSVSTLKIQRTQQEDSAVYLCASSTRLAGGIETQYFGPGTRLLVL.

The chain recombines TRBV7-8 with TRBJ1-3; tentative D call: TRBD1 (5 bases). There are 10 residues in the CDR3. The germline V and J ends were trimmed by 10 bases and 11 bases, with 12 bases remaining between them. Germline V lookup: CDR1 SGHVS, CDR2 FQNEAQ. Here the CDR3 DNA reads TGTGCCAACCCCTGGGACGCCATATATTTT. Its protein is CANPWDAIYF.

In DNA form, the CDR3 reads TGTGCCAGCAGCTCGATGACTAGCGGGGGGCCCGGCAAATACAATGAGCAGTTCTTC. Amino acid sequence: CASSSMTSGGPGKYNEQFF. The chain is built from TRBV7-6 and TRBJ2-1, with 13 bases identical to TRBD2. CDR3 length: 19 residues. In germline, CDR1 is SGHVS, CDR2 FNYEAQ. With 4 bases clipped from V and 4 bases from J, the junction kept 13 bases outside the gene matches.

This chain links TRBV6-5 with TRBJ2-7; 8 bases are shared with TRBD1. V was clipped by 5 bases and J by 4 bases; unmatched bases: 7. CDR1 is MNHEY, CDR2 SVGAGI, per germline. This CDR3 is built from 14 residues. CDR3 in amino acids: CASSSSQGAYEQYF. The DNA for the CDR3 is TGTGCCAGCAGTAGTTCCCAGGGGGCTTACGAGCAGTACTTC.

This chain links TRBV9 with TRBJ2-3; TRBD2 matches 8 bases. This CDR3 comprises 19 residues. J was trimmed by 0 bases and V by 4 bases; bases with no gene match: 16. Germline values: CDR1 SGDLS, CDR2 YYNGEE. In DNA form, the CDR3 reads TGTGCCAGCAGCCCGAGGGACTGGCGGGGGGATACTAGCACAGATACGCAGTATTTT. Translation: CASSPRDWRGDTSTDTQYF. The whole variable domain, filled in from reference TRBV9 and TRBJ2-3, reads DSGVTQTPKHLITATGQRVTLRCSPRSGDLSVYWYQQSLDQGLQFLIQYYNGEERAKGNILERFSAQQFPDLHSELNLSSLELGDSALYFCASSPRDWRGDTSTDTQYFGPGTRLTVL.

The chain uses TRBV19 and TRBJ1-1; TRBD1 matches 9 bases. V lost 4 bases, J lost 6 bases, and 0 bases stayed unmatched. The CDR3 loop spans 12 amino acids. The germline V gene has CDR1 LNHDA and CDR2 SQIVND (reference sequence). The CDR3, as DNA: TGTGCCAGTAGTAGACAGGGGGCTGAAGCTTTCTTT. It translates to CASSRQGAEAFF.

V usage is TRBV19 and J usage is TRBJ1-6; D is uncertain. CDR1 LNHDA and CDR2 SQIVND come from the germline V gene (reference sequence). CDR3 size: 14 residues. V dropped 7 bases and J dropped 0 bases, with 7 bases sitting between them. The CDR3 loop is CASKESSYNSPLHF. Written as DNA, the CDR3 is TGTGCCAGTAAGGAGAGCTCCTATAATTCACCCCTCCACTTT.

The genes are TRBV6-5 and TRBJ2-1; 9 nucleotides align to TRBD1. This CDR3 comprises 14 residues. Germline V gene sequence: CDR1 MNHEY, CDR2 SVGAGI. V was pared by 4 bases and J by 13 bases, with 11 bases of the junction left unmatched. CDR3 sequence: CASSFPGQGVFQFF. CDR3 DNA: TGTGCCAGCAGTTTTCCGGGACAGGGAGTGTTTCAGTTCTTC.

Remarks on this clone: Other DNA sequences from this sample encode an identical CDR3 as well. The V gene is TRBV6-1, the J gene TRBJ2-3; TRBD2 matches at 8 bases. Looked up from germline, CDR1 is MNHNS and CDR2 is SASEGT. J gave up 1 base and V 7 bases, and 1 base lay outside the gene matches. CDR3 length: 13 residues. This CDR3 is CASKAGGTDTQYF. In DNA form, the CDR3 reads TGTGCCAGCAAAGCGGGAGGCACAGATACGCAGTATTTT.

This sequence joins TRBV7-2 and TRBJ1-1; D unclear. V dropped 2 bases and J dropped 4 bases, with 2 bases sitting between them. The germline V gene encodes CDR1 SGHTA and CDR2 FQGNSA. CDR3 length: 11 amino acids. The CDR3 nucleotides are TGTGCCAGCAGCTTAATCACTGAAGCTTTCTTT. As protein: CASSLITEAFF.

Comment on this clone: At one end the junction does not follow the germline gene, possibly because of a read error. CDR3 sequence reads: CASSSWTGRSGANALTF. In DNA form, the CDR3 reads TGTGCCAGCAGCAGCTGGACAGGGCGCTCTGGGGCCAACGCCCTGACTTTC. The genes are TRBV7-3 and TRBJ2-6; 8 positions match TRBD1. The length of the CDR3 is 17 residues. The germline CDR1 and CDR2 sequences are SGHTA and FQGTGA.

The count of this clone is one. The J gene is TRBJ1-3, the V gene TRBV2, with D perhaps matching TRBD1 (6 bases). The CDR3 runs 12 residues. V was shortened by 8 bases and J by 4 bases, with 9 bases between the two germline ends. Germline V gene data show CDR1 as SNHLY and CDR2 as FYNNEI. CDR3 DNA sequence: TGTGCCAGCGCCGGACAGGGAAACACCATATATTTT. Its protein product is CASAGQGNTIYF.

The chain uses TRBV2 and TRBJ1-2, with D tentatively TRBD1 (6 bases). This CDR3 spans 13 amino acids. V was clipped by 10 bases and J by 4 bases, with 16 bases between them. CDR1 is SNHLY, CDR2 FYNNEI, per germline. The CDR3 loop reads CATRGGRGYGYTF. The CDR3 region has the DNA TGTGCCACCCGGGGGGGCAGGGGCTATGGCTACACCTTC.

V is TRBV5-1 and J is TRBJ1-4; maybe TRBD1 (5 bases). The CDR3 is 13 residues long. V was cut by 3 bases and J by 10 bases, with 13 bases left in between. Per the germline V gene, CDR1 is SGHRS and CDR2 is YFSETQ. The CDR3 sequence is CASSSNPGGKLFF. As DNA, the CDR3 is TGCGCCAGCAGCTCCAATCCCGGGGGAAAACTGTTTTTT.